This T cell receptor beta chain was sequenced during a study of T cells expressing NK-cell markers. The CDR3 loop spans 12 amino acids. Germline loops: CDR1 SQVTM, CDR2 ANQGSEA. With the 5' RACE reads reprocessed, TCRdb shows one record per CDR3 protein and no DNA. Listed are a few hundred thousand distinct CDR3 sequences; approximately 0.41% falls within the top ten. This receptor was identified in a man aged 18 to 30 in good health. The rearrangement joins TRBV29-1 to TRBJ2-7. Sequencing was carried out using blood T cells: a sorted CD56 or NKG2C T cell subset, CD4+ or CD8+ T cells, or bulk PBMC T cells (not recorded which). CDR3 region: CSVETRPYEQYF.